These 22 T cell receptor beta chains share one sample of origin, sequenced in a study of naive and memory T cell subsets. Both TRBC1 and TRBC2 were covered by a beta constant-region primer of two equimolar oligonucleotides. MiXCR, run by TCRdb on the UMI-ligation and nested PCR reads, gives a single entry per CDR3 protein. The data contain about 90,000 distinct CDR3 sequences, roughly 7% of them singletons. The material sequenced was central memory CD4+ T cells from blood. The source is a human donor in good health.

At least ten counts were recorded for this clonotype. The CDR3: CASSLVQGWADTQYF. As DNA, the CDR3 is TGTGCCAGCAGCTTAGTTCAGGGGTGGGCAGATACGCAGTATTTT. This chain uses TRBV7-2 with TRBJ2-3; TRBD1 is a possible D gene (6 bases). Trimming left V 1 base short and J 4 bases short, with 12 bases between. CDR1 is SGHTA and CDR2 is FQGNSA in the germline V gene. The CDR3 contains 15 residues.

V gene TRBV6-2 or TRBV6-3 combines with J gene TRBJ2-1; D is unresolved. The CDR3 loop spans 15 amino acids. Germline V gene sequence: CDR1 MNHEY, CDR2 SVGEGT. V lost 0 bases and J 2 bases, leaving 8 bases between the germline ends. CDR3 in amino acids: CASSYSGRAYNEQFF. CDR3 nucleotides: TGTGCCAGCAGTTACTCGGGAAGGGCCTACAATGAGCAGTTCTTC.

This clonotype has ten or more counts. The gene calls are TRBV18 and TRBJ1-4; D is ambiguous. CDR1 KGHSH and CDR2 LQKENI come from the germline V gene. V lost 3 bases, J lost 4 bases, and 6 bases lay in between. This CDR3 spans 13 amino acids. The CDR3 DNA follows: TGTGCCAGCTCACCCGGACTTAATGAAAAACTGTTTTTT. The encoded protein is CASSPGLNEKLFF.

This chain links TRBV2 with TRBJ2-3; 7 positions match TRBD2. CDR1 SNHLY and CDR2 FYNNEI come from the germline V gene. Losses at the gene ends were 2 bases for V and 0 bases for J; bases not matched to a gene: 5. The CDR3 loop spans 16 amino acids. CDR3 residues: CASSEQTGRSTDTQYF. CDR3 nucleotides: TGTGCCAGCAGTGAACAAACCGGGAGGAGCACAGATACGCAGTATTTT.

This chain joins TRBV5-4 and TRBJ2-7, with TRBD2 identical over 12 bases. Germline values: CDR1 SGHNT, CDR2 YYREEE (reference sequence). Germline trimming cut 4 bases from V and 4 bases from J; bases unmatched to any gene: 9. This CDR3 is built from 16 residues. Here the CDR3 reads CASSLGGLAGIYEQYF. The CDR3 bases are TGTGCCAGCAGCCTGGGCGGACTAGCGGGAATTTACGAGCAGTACTTC.

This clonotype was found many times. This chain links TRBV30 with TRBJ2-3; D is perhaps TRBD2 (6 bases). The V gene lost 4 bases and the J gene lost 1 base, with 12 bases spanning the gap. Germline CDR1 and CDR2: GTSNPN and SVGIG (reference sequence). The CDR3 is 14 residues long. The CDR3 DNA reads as TGTGCCTGGATAAGGCGGGGAGGCACAGATACGCAGTATTTT. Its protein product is CAWIRRGGTDTQYF.

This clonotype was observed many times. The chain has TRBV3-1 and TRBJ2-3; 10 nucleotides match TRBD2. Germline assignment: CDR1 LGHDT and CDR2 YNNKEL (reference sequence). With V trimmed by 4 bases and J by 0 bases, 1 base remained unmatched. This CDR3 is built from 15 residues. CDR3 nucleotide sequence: TGTGCCAGCAGCCCGACTAGCGGGAGCACAGATACGCAGTATTTT. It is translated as CASSPTSGSTDTQYF.

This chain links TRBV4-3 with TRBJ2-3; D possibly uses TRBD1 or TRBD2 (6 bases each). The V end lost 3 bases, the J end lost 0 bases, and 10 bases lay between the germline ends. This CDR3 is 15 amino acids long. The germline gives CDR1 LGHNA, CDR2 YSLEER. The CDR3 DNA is TGCGCCAGCAGCCAGCGGGACACTAGCACAGATACGCAGTATTTT. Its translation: CASSQRDTSTDTQYF.

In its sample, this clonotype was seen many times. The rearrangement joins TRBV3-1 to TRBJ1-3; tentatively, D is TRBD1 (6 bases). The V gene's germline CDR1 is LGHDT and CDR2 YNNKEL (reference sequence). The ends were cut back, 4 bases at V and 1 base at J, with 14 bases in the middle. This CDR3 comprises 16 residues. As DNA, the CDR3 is TGTGCCAGCAGCCTAACTCTCAGGGGATCTGGAAACACCATATATTTT. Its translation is CASSLTLRGSGNTIYF.

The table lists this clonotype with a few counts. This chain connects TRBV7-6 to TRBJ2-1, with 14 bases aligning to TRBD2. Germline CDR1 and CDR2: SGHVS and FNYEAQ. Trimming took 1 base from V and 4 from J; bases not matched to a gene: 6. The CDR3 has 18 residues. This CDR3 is CASSLVGGTSGSYNEQFF. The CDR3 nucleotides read TGTGCCAGCAGCTTAGTAGGTGGGACTAGCGGGAGTTACAATGAGCAGTTCTTC. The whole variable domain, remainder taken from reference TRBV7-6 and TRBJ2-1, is GAGVSQSPRYKVTKRGQDVALRCDPISGHVSLYWYRQALGQGPEFLTYFNYEAQQDKSGLPNDRFSAERPEGSISTLTIQRTEQRDSAMYRCASSLVGGTSGSYNEQFFGPGTRLTVL.

The CDR3 spells CASSPGTAGEQYF. The DNA of the CDR3 is TGTGCCAGCAGCCCCGGGACAGCCGGAGAGCAGTACTTC. V usage is TRBV7-9 and J usage is TRBJ2-7, with TRBD1 identical over 7 bases. Germline trimming cut 5 bases from V and 7 bases from J; bases unmatched to any gene: 8. Germline-derived CDR1 and CDR2 are SEHNR and FQNEAQ (reference sequence). CDR3 size: 13 residues.

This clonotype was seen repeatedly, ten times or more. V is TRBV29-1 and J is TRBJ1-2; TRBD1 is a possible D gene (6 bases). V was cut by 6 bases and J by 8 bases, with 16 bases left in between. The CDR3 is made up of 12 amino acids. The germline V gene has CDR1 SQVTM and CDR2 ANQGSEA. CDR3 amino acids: CSVKQGLGGYTF. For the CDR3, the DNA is TGCAGCGTAAAACAGGGCCTTGGGGGCTACACCTTC.

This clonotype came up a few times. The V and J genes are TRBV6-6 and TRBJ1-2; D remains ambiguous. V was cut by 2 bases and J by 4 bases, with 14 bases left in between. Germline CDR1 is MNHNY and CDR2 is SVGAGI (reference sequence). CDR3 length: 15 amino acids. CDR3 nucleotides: TGTGCCAGCAGTTACGGCCTCAGCTCCTCCTATGGCTACACCTTC. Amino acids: CASSYGLSSSYGYTF.

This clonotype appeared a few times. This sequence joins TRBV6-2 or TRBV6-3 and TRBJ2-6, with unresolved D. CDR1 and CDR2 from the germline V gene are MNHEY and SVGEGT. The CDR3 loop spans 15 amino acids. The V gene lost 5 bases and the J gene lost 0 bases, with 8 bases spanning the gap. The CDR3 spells CASSPRYSGANVLTF. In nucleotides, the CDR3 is TGTGCCAGCAGTCCCCGATACTCTGGGGCCAACGTCCTGACTTTC.

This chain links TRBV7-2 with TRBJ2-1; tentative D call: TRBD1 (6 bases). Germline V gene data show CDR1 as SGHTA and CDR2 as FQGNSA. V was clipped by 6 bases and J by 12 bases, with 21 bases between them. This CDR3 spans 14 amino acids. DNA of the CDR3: TGTGCCAGCAGTATCTACAAGGGGGAGCAGGGGCAGTTCTTC. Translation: CASSIYKGEQGQFF.

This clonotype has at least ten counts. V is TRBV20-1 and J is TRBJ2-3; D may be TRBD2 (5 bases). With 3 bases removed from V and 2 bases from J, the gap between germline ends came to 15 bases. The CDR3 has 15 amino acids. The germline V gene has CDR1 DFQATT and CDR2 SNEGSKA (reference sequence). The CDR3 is CSASSFGENTDTQYF. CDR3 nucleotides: TGCAGTGCTAGTTCTTTCGGGGAGAACACAGATACGCAGTATTTT.

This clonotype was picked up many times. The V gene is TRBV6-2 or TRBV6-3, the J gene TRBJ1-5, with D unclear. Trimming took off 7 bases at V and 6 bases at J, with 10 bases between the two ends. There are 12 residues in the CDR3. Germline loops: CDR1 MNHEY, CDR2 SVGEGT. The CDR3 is CASTLYGQPQHF. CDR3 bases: TGTGCCAGCACTTTATACGGTCAGCCCCAGCATTTT.

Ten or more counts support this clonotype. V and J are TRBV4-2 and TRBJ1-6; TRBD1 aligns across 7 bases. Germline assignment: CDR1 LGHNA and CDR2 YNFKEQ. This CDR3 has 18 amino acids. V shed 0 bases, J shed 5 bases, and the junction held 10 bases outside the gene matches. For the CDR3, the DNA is TGTGCCAGCAGCCAAGATGGAAACAGGGGTAAGAATAATTCACCCCTCCACTTT. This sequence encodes CASSQDGNRGKNNSPLHF.

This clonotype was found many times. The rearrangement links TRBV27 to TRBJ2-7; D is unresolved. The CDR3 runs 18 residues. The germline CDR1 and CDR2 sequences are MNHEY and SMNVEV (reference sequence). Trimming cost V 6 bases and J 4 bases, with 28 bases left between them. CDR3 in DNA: TGTGCCAGCAGAAACCGACCTAAAAACTTATTAATGGGGTACGAGCAGTACTTC. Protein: CASRNRPKNLLMGYEQYF.

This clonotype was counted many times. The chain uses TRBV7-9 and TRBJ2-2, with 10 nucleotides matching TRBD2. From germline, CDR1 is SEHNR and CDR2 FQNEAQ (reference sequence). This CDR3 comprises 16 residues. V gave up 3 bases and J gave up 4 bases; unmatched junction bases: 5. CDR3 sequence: CASSFLAGGITGELFF. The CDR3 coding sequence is TGTGCCAGCAGCTTCTTAGCGGGAGGAATCACCGGGGAGCTGTTTTTT. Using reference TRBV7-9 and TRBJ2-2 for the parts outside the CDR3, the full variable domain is DTGVSQNPRHKITKRGQNVTFRCDPISEHNRLYWYRQTLGQGPEFLTYFQNEAQLEKSRLLSDRFSAERPKGSFSTLEIQRTEQGDSAMYLCASSFLAGGITGELFFGEGSRLTVL.

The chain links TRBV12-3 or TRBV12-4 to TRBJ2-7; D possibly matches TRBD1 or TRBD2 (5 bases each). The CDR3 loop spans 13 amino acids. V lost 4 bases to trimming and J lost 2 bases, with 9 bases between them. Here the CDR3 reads CASSSRDAYEQYF. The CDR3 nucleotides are TGTGCCAGCAGTTCCCGGGACGCCTACGAGCAGTACTTC.

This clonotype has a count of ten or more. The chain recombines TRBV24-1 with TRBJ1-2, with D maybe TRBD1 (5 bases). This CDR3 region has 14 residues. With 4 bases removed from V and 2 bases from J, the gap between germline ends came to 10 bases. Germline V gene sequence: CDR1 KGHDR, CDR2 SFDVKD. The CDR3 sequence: CATSDVGGNYGYTF. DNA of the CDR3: TGTGCCACCAGTGACGTCGGGGGGAACTATGGCTACACCTTC.